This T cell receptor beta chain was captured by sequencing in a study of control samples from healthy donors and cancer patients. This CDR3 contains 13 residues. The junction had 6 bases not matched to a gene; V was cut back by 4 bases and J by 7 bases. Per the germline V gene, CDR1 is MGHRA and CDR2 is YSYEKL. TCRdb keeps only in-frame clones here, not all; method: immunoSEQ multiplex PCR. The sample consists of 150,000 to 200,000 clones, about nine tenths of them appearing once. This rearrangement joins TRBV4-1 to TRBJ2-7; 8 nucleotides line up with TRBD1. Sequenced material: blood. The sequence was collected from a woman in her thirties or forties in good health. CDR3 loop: CASSPGQGVEQYF. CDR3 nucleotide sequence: TGCGCCAGCAGCCCAGGACAGGGTGTAGAGCAGTACTTC.